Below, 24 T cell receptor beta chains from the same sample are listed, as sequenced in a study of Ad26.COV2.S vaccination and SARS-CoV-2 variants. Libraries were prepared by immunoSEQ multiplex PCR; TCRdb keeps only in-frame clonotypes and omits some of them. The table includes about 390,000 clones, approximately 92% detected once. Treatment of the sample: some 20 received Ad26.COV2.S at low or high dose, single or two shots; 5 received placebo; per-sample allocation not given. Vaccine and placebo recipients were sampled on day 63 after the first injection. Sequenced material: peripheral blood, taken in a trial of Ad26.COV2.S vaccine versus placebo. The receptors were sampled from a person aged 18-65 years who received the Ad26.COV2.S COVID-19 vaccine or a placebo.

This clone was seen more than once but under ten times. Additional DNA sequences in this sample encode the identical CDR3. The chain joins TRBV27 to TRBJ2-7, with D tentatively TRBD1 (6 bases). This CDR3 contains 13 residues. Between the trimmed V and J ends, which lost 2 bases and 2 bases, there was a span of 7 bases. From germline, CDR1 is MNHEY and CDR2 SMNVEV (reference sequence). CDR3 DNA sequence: TGTGCCAGCAGTTTAACAGGGACCTACGAGCAGTACTTC. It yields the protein CASSLTGTYEQYF.

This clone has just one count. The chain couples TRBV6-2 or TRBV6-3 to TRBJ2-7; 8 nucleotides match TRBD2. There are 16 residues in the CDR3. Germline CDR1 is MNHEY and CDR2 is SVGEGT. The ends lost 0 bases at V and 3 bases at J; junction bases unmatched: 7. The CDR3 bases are TGTGCCAGCAGTTACTCGAGGGCGGGGGGATACTACGAGCAGTACTTC. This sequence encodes CASSYSRAGGYYEQYF.

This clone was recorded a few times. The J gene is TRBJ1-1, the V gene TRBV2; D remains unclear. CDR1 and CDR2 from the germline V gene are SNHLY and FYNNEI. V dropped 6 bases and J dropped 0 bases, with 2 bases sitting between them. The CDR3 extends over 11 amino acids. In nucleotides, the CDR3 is TGTGCCAGCAGGGTGAACACTGAAGCTTTCTTT. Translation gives CASRVNTEAFF.

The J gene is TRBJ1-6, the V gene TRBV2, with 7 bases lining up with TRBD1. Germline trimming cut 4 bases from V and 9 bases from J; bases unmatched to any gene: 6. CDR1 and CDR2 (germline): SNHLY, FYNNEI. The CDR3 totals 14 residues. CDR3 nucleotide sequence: TGTGCCAGCAGTGGACGGGACAGCCCTTCACCCCTCCACTTT. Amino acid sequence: CASSGRDSPSPLHF.

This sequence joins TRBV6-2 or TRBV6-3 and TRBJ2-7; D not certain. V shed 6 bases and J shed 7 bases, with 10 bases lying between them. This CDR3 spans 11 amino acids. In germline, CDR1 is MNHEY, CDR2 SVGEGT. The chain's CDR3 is CASSRSWEQYF. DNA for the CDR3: TGTGCCAGCAGCCGGTCTTGGGAGCAGTACTTC.

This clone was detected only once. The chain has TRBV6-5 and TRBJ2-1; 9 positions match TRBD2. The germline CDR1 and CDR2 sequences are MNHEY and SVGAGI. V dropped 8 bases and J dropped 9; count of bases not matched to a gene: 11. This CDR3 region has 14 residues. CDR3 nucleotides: TGTGCCAGCGGGAGAGCTAGCGGGGCGGTTGAGCAGTTCTTC. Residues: CASGRASGAVEQFF.

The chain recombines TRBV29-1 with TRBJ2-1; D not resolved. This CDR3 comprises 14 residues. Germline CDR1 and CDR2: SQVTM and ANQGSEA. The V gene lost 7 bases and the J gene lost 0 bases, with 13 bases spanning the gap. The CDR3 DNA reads TGCAGCGCGGACGGGCCTGTCTCCTACAATGAGCAGTTCTTC. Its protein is CSADGPVSYNEQFF.

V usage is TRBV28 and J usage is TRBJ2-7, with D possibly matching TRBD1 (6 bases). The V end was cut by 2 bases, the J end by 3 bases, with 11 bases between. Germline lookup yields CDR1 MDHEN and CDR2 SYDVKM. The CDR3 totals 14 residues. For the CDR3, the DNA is TGTGCCAGCAGTTTAGGACAGCAACTCTACGAGCAGTACTTC. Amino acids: CASSLGQQLYEQYF.

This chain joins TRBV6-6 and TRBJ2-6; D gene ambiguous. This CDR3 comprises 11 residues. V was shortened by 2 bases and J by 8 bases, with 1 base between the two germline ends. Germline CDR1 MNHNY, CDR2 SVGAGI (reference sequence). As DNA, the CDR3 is TGTGCCAGCAGTTACCCCAACGTCCTGACTTTC. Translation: CASSYPNVLTF.

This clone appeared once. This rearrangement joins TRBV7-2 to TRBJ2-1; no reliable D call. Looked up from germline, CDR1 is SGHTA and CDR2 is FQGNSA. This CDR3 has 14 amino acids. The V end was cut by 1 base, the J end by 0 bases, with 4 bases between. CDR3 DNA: TGTGCCAGCAGCTTAGTGGCCTCCTACAATGAGCAGTTCTTC. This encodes CASSLVASYNEQFF.

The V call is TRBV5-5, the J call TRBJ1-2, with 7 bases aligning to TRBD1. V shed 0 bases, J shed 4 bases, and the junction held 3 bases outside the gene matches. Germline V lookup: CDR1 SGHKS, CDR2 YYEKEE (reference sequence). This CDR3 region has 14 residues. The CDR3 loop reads CASSLGTGFYGYTF. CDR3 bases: TGTGCCAGCAGCTTGGGGACAGGTTTCTATGGCTACACCTTC.

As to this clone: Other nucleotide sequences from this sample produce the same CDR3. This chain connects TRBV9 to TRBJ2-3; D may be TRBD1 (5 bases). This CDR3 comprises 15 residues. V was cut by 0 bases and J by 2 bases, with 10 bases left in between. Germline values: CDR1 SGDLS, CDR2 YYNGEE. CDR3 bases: TGTGCCAGCAGCGTAGAGGGGTACACCACAGATACGCAGTATTTT. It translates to CASSVEGYTTDTQYF. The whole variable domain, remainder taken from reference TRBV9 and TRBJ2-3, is DSGVTQTPKHLITATGQRVTLRCSPRSGDLSVYWYQQSLDQGLQFLIQYYNGEERAKGNILERFSAQQFPDLHSELNLSSLELGDSALYFCASSVEGYTTDTQYFGPGTRLTVL.

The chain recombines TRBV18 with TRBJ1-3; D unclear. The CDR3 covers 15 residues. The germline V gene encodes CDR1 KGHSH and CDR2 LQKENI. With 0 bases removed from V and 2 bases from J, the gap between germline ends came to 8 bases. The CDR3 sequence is CASSPPGRTGNTIYF. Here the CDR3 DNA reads TGTGCCAGCTCACCACCTGGCAGAACTGGAAACACCATATATTTT.

The CDR3 loop reads CASSLWASGGSHQETQYF. The CDR3 DNA sequence: TGTGCCAGCAGTTTATGGGCTAGCGGGGGATCCCACCAAGAGACCCAGTACTTC. The V gene is TRBV27, the J gene TRBJ2-5, with TRBD2 matching over 10 bases. Germline V gene data show CDR1 as MNHEY and CDR2 as SMNVEV (reference sequence). Unmatched junction bases numbered 8, after V lost 1 base and J lost 0 bases. This CDR3 is 18 amino acids long.

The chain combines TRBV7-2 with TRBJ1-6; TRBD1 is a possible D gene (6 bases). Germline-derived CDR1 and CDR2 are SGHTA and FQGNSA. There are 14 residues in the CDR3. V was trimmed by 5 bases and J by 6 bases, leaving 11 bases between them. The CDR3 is CASSLGQPNSPLHF. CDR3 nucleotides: TGTGCCAGCAGCCTCGGACAGCCTAATTCACCCCTCCACTTT.

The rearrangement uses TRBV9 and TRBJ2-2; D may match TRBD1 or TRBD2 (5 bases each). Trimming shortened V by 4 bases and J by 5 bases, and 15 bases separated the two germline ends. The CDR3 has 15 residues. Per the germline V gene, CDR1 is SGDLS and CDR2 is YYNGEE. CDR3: CASSPRGEGTGELFF. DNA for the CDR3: TGTGCCAGCAGCCCCCGAGGGGAAGGGACCGGGGAGCTGTTTTTT.

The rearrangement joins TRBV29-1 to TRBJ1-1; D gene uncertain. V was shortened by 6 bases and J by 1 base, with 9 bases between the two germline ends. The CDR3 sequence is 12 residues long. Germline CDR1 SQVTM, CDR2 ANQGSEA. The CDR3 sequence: CSVEHGNTEAFF. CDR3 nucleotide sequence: TGCAGCGTGGAACATGGGAACACTGAAGCTTTCTTT. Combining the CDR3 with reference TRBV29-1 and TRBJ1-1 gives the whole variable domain SAVISQKPSRDICQRGTSLTIQCQVDSQVTMMFWYRQQPGQSLTLIATANQGSEATYESGFVIDKFPISRPNLTFSTLTVSNMSPEDSSIYLCSVEHGNTEAFFGQGTRLTVV.

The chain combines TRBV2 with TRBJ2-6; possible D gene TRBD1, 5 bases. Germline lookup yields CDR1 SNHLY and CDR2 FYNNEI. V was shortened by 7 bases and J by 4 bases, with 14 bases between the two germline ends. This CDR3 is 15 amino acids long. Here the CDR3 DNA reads TGTGCCAGCACCAGGGAAAGTACCGGGGCCAACGTCCTGACTTTC. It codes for CASTRESTGANVLTF. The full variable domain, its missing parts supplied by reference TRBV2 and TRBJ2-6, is EPEVTQTPSHQVTQMGQEVILRCVPISNHLYFYWYRQILGQKVEFLVSFYNNEISEKSEIFDDQFSVERPDGSNFTLKIRSTKLEDSAMYFCASTRESTGANVLTFGAGSRLTVL.

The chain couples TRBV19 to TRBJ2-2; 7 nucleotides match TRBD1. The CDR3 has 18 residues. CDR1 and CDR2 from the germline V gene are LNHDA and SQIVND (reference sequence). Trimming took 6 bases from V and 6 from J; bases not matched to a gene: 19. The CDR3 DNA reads TGTGCCAGTAGCCAAACGGGACAGATGAGGGCAAAGGCCGGGGAGCTGTTTTTT. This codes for CASSQTGQMRAKAGELFF.

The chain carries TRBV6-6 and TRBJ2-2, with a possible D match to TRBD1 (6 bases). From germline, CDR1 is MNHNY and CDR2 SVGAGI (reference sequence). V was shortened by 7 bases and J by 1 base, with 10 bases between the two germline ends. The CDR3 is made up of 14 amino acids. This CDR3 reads CASTTDRNTGELFF. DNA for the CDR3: TGTGCCAGCACCACGGACAGGAACACCGGGGAGCTGTTTTTT.

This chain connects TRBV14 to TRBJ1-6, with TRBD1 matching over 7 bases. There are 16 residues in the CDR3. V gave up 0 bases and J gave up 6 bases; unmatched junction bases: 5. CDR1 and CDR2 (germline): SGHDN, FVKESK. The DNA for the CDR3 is TGTGCCAGCAGCCAAGACTGGGGGACAGTTAATTCACCCCTCCACTTT. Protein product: CASSQDWGTVNSPLHF.

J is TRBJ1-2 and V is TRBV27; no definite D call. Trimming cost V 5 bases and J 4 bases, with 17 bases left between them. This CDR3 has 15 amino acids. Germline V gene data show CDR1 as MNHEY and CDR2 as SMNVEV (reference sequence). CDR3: CASSPGRRWGYGYTF. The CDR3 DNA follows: TGTGCCAGCAGTCCTGGACGCAGATGGGGCTATGGCTACACCTTC.

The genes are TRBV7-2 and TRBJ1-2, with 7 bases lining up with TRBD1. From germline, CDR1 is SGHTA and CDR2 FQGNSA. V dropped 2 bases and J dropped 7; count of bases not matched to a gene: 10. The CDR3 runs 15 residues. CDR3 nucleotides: TGTGCCAGCAGCTTACTCGGACAGGAGGTCGGTGGCTACACCTTC. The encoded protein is CASSLLGQEVGGYTF.

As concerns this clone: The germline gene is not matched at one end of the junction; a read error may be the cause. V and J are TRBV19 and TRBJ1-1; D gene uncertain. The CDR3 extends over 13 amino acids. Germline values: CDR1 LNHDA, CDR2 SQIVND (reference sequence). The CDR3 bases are TGTACCAGTACCCATGCGGGGAACACTGAAGCTTTCTTT. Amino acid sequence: CTSTHAGNTEAFF.